A selection of T cell receptor beta chains follows, all from one sample in a study of T cell clones after liver transplantation. This table comes from immunoSEQ multiplex PCR, and its TCRdb copy is limited to in-frame clones, with some not included. The sample has roughly 520 clones; roughly 54% are singletons. These receptors have no identified antigens. Material for sequencing was CD8+ T cells from cultured PBMCs. The origin of the receptors is a human patient who received a liver transplant. Some T cells may be graft donor cells. Each CDR3 is given with its conserved first and last residue. D genes are given only for firm matches. The size entry is marked missing in some rows and otherwise reads once, few, many or a size class.

size: .; J: TRBJ2-3; V: TRBV6-4; D: TRBD2; CDR3: CASSEAAGAGDTQYF; DNA: TGTGCCAGCAGTGAGGCAGCGGGGGCGGGAGATACGCAGTATTTT
size: few; J: TRBJ1-1; V: TRBV29-1; D: .; CDR3: CSVDEVVGCTEAFF; DNA: TGCAGCGTTGATGAGGTAGTGGGGTGCACTGAAGCTTTCTTT
size: .; J: TRBJ2-3; V: TRBV30; D: TRBD2; CDR3: CAWSTAGADTQYF; DNA: TGTGCCTGGAGTACGGCGGGGGCAGATACGCAGTATTTT
size: .; J: TRBJ1-2; V: TRBV7-9; D: TRBD1; CDR3: CASSLVGGQNYGYTF; DNA: TGTGCCAGCAGCTTAGTTGGGGGACAGAACTATGGCTACACCTTC
size: few; J: TRBJ2-5; V: TRBV4-2; D: TRBD2; CDR3: CASSQEVGASGTHYQETQYF; DNA: TGTGCCAGCAGCCAAGAAGTAGGGGCTAGCGGGACCCATTACCAAGAGACCCAGTACTTC
size: .; J: TRBJ2-1; V: TRBV9; D: TRBD2; CDR3: CASSPGTIVGEQFF; DNA: TGTGCCAGCAGCCCCGGGACTATCGTGGGTGAGCAGTTCTTC
size: .; J: TRBJ1-2; V: TRBV27; D: TRBD1; CDR3: CASKNSGTGFGYTF; DNA: TGTGCCAGCAAAAATTCCGGGACAGGGTTTGGCTACACCTTC
size: few; J: TRBJ1-5; V: TRBV7-8; D: .; CDR3: CASSLAHGIGNQPQHF; DNA: TGTGCCAGCAGCTTAGCGCATGGGATTGGCAATCAGCCCCAGCATTTT
size: few; J: TRBJ2-7; V: TRBV11-3; D: .; CDR3: CASSLGFYEQYF; DNA: TGTGCCAGCAGCTTGGGATTCTACGAGCAGTACTTC
size: .; J: TRBJ2-5; V: TRBV7-9; D: TRBD2; CDR3: CASSYGTSEETQYF; DNA: TGTGCCTCGTCATACGGGACTAGCGAGGAGACCCAGTACTTC
size: few; J: TRBJ2-3; V: TRBV9; D: .; CDR3: CASSAWGTSDTQYF; DNA: TGTGCCAGCAGCGCCTGGGGGACTTCAGATACGCAGTATTTT
size: few; J: TRBJ2-7; V: TRBV7-3; D: .; CDR3: CASSLGFYEQYF; DNA: TGTGCCAGCAGCTTGGGATTCTACGAGCAGTACTTC
size: .; J: TRBJ2-1; V: TRBV6-1; D: .; CDR3: CASSEDRVSYNEQFF; DNA: TGTGCCAGCAGTGAAGACAGGGTCTCCTACAATGAGCAGTTCTTC
size: .; J: TRBJ1-5; V: TRBV11-1; D: .; CDR3: CASSHSSHSNQPQHF; DNA: TGTGCCAGCAGCCACAGCTCGCATAGCAATCAGCCCCAGCATTTT
size: .; J: TRBJ2-1; V: TRBV28; D: .; CDR3: CASSPTVWNGHEQFF; DNA: TGTGCCAGCAGCCCCACCGTTTGGAACGGGCATGAGCAGTTCTTC
size: .; J: TRBJ2-2; V: TRBV29-1; D: TRBD1; CDR3: CSARVRQGSTGELFF; DNA: TGCAGCGCCCGAGTCCGACAGGGCAGCACCGGGGAGCTGTTTTTT
size: .; J: TRBJ2-5; V: TRBV7-2; D: TRBD2; CDR3: CASSLRTSGFGETQYF; DNA: TGTGCCAGCAGCTTACGGACTAGCGGGTTCGGAGAGACCCAGTACTTC
size: once; J: TRBJ1-6; V: TRBV2; D: TRBD1; CDR3: CASRYRGYRSYNSPLHF; DNA: TGTGCCAGCAGGTACAGGGGTTATCGCTCCTATAATTCACCCCTCCACTTT
size: .; J: TRBJ1-2; V: TRBV16; D: .; CDR3: CASSGVAGVRKTYGYTF; DNA: TGTGCCAGCAGCGGGGTTGCGGGCGTCAGAAAGACCTATGGCTACACCTTC
size: .; J: TRBJ1-5; V: TRBV6-1; D: .; CDR3: CASSAPGGYSNQPQHF; DNA: TGTGCCAGCAGTGCACCGGGGGGGTATAGCAATCAGCCCCAGCATTTT
size: .; J: TRBJ2-1; V: TRBV11-3; D: TRBD2; CDR3: CASSASSWGGGRNLNEQFF; DNA: TGTGCCAGCAGTGCTAGCTCTTGGGGTGGCGGGAGGAACCTTAATGAGCAGTTCTTC
size: once; J: TRBJ1-5; V: TRBV2; D: TRBD1; CDR3: CASSRAGGTGGLSNQPQHF; DNA: TGTGCCAGCAGCAGAGCAGGGGGGACAGGGGGTTTAAGCAATCAGCCCCAGCATTTT
size: .; J: TRBJ1-2; V: TRBV6-5; D: .; CDR3: CASLDVGPPYGYTF; DNA: TGTGCCAGCCTCGACGTGGGACCTCCCTATGGCTACACCTTC
size: .; J: TRBJ1-4; V: TRBV5-5; D: TRBD1; CDR3: CASSPQWTGVNEKLFF; DNA: TGTGCCAGCAGCCCCCAGTGGACAGGAGTTAATGAAAAACTGTTTTTT
size: .; J: TRBJ1-2; V: TRBV12-5; D: .; CDR3: CASGRLSVQGKTYGYTF; DNA: TGTGCTAGTGGTCGTTTGAGTGTGCAGGGAAAGACCTATGGCTACACCTTC
size: .; J: TRBJ1-6; V: TRBV6-4; D: .; CDR3: CASSEGGGYYNSPLHF; DNA: TGTGCCAGCAGTGAGGGTGGTGGTTACTATAATTCACCCCTCCACTTT
size: .; J: TRBJ1-1; V: TRBV28; D: .; CDR3: CASSFGQFNMEAFF; DNA: TGTGCCAGCAGTTTCGGCCAGTTTAATATGGAAGCTTTCTTT
size: .; J: TRBJ2-1; V: TRBV4-3; D: .; CDR3: CASSPSSSVISPYNEQFF; DNA: TGCGCCAGCAGCCCGAGCTCTAGCGTTATCTCACCCTACAATGAGCAGTTCTTC
size: .; J: TRBJ2-3; V: TRBV29-1; D: .; CDR3: CSVEGGWADTQYF; DNA: TGCAGCGTCGAAGGGGGGTGGGCAGATACGCAGTATTTT
size: .; J: TRBJ2-7; V: TRBV6-5; D: .; CDR3: CASSYSEGMGSEQYF; DNA: TGTGCCAGCAGTTACTCGGAGGGAATGGGGAGCGAGCAGTACTTC
size: .; J: TRBJ1-1; V: TRBV27; D: .; CDR3: CASSLLPQGGTEAFF; DNA: TGTGCCAGCAGTTTGCTCCCTCAGGGTGGCACTGAAGCTTTCTTT